The 2 T cell receptor beta chains below all came from one sample that was sequenced in a study of cytomegalovirus exposure and HLA in healthy donors. Primers included in the PCR were 60 Vbeta and 13 Jbeta primers. TCRdb's copy holds only in-frame clones and misses some; the assay was immunoSEQ multiplex PCR. The table shows 150,000 to 200,000 clones, with roughly 79% occurring only once. Sequencing was done on a sample of PBMCs. Receptors were obtained from a middle-aged woman in good health and CMV-seronegative.

The CDR3 loop reads CASSPGLAEGDTQYF. CDR3 nucleotides: TGTGCCAGCAGTCCGGGACTAGCGGAGGGGGATACGCAGTATTTT. J is TRBJ2-3 and V is TRBV25-1; 11 bases fit TRBD2. Germline V gives CDR1 MGHDK, CDR2 SYGVNS. This CDR3 has 15 amino acids. Trimming removed 5 bases from V and 6 bases from J; junction bases left unmatched: 7.

This chain uses TRBV5-4 with TRBJ1-1; no clear D gene. The V end was cut by 4 bases, the J end by 5 bases, with 15 bases between. Germline CDR1 and CDR2: SGHNT and YYREEE (reference sequence). The CDR3 sequence is 14 residues long. The CDR3 nucleotides read TGTGCCAGCAGCCACGACACCACCCGGACTGAAGCTTTCTTT. The encoded protein is CASSHDTTRTEAFF. The entire variable domain, with the rest obtained from reference TRBV5-4 and TRBJ1-1, is as follows: ETGVTQSPTHLIKTRGQQVTLRCSSQSGHNTVSWYQQALGQGPQFIFQYYREEENGRGNFPPRFSGLQFPNYSSELNVNALELDDSALYLCASSHDTTRTEAFFGQGTRLTVV.